The 20 T cell receptor gamma chains below were found in one sample sequenced in a study of Vδ1+ human thymocytes. Their target antigens are unknown. Sequences come from RNA converted to cDNA by reverse transcription. The CDR3 regions were amplified by multiplex PCR from V-gene primers to a constant-region primer. TCRdb reprocessed the multiplex PCR reads using CATT. The repertoire holds under 13,000 gamma-chain clones, with about 47% as singletons. Findings and limits, study-wide: Thymic TRG and TRD repertoires appeared highly polyclonal, with Gaussian CDR3 length distributions.

Specimen: Vdelta1+ gamma-delta thymocytes from the thymus. Regarding subset: FACS-sorted CD3+ TCRalphabeta- TCRVdelta1+ TCRVdelta2- thymocytes. The receptors shown here come from a boy younger than two who had congenital heart surgery.

This clone was observed a few times. The rearrangement links TRGV8 to TRGJP1. Germline CDR1 and CDR2: VENAVY and YDSYNSRV. The CDR3 loop spans 15 amino acids. With V trimmed by 2 bases and J by 0 bases, 3 bases remained unmatched. CDR3 coding DNA: TGTGCCACCTGGGATACCTATACCACTGGTTGGTTCAAGATATTT. Translating gives CATWDTYTTGWFKIF.

There are a few counts of this clone. In the same sample, other DNA sequences code for this CDR3. The chain joins TRGV9 to TRGJ1 or TRGJ2. Germline V gives CDR1 GITISATS, CDR2 ISYDGTV (reference sequence). The CDR3 length is 11 residues. V shed 1 base and J 8 bases; nucleotides not matched to a gene: 2. The CDR3 here is CALWEVHKKLF. The CDR3 DNA is TGTGCCTTGTGGGAGGTACATAAGAAACTCTTT.

The J segment is TRGJ1 or TRGJ2; no V gene was assigned. The CDR3 runs to 10 residues. CDR3 sequence: CATWSYKKLF. The CDR3 nucleotides are TGTGCCACCTGGTCCTATAAGAAACTCTTT.

This clone showed up just a few times. Within the sample, other DNA sequences also encode this same CDR3. V gene TRGV4 combines with J gene TRGJ1 or TRGJ2. TCRdb carries no J gene annotation; the J gene was assigned here by matching the DNA with germline. The CDR3 is made up of 13 amino acids. J was trimmed by 4 bases and V by 0 bases; bases with no gene match: 3. The germline V gene encodes CDR1 EGSTGY and CDR2 YDSYTSSV. The CDR3, as DNA: TGTGCCACCTGGGATGGGCGGTATTATAAGAAACTCTTT. Translating it yields CATWDGRYYKKLF.

The V call is TRGV9, the J call TRGJ1 or TRGJ2. The J gene was missing in TCRdb and was found by matching the end of the DNA to germline. Germline lookup yields CDR1 GITISATS and CDR2 ISYDGTV (reference sequence). The CDR3 spans 14 residues. V trimming: 3 bases; J trimming: 6 bases; junction bases outside the gene matches: 11. CDR3 in amino acids: CALWETQQPYKKLF. The DNA for the CDR3 is TGTGCCTTGTGGGAGACCCAGCAACCTTATAAGAAACTCTTT.

On this clone itself: The sample holds other DNA sequences that translate to the same CDR3. The chain combines TRGV5 with TRGJ1 or TRGJ2. Germline matching of the DNA provided the J gene here, since TCRdb leaves it blank. Germline loops: CDR1 VINAFY, CDR2 YDVSNSKD. This CDR3 is 14 amino acids long. V lost 0 bases and J lost 0; bases outside the gene matches: 2. For the CDR3, the DNA is TGTGCCACCTGGGACAGGAGGAATTATTATAAGAAACTCTTT. Translated: CATWDRRNYYKKLF.

The table lists this clone with a count of one. The chain uses TRGV4 and TRGJ1 or TRGJ2. The J gene comes from matching the DNA to germline here; TCRdb lacks it. The germline gives CDR1 EGSTGY, CDR2 YDSYTSSV. Unmatched junction bases numbered 12, after V lost 6 bases and J lost 7 bases. The length of the CDR3 is 13 residues. DNA for the CDR3: TGTGCCACCTGGTGCAAAGGGGGGTATAAGAAACTCTTT. Its protein is CATWCKGGYKKLF.

This rearrangement joins TRGV8 to TRGJ1 or TRGJ2. Because TCRdb records no J gene, it was assigned here through a match of the DNA to germline. The junction had 9 bases not matched to a gene; V was cut back by 1 base and J by 6 bases. This CDR3 has 14 residues. Looked up from germline, CDR1 is VENAVY and CDR2 is YDSYNSRV. CDR3 sequence (DNA): TGTGCCACCTGGGATAGTTTAAGTAGTTATAAGAAACTCTTT. This sequence encodes CATWDSLSSYKKLF.

Here the J gene is TRGJP and the V gene is not called. The CDR3 runs 16 residues. CDR3 amino acids: CALCFDRELGKKIKVF. The CDR3 DNA is TGTGCCTTGTGTTTCGATAGAGAGTTGGGCAAAAAAATCAAGGTATTT.

No call was made for the V gene; the J gene is TRGJ1 or TRGJ2. The CDR3 spans 13 residues. CDR3 region: CATWDGPLYKKLF. The DNA for the CDR3 is TGTGCCACCTGGGATGGGCCCCTCTATAAGAAACTCTTT.

The chain combines TRGV8 with TRGJP2. The J gene, absent from TCRdb, was called here by matching the DNA to germline. Germline V lookup: CDR1 VENAVY, CDR2 YDSYNSRV. J was trimmed by 7 bases and V by 3 bases; bases with no gene match: 2. This CDR3 has 12 residues. The chain's CDR3 is CATWDVDWIKTF. CDR3 DNA sequence: TGTGCCACCTGGGATGTTGATTGGATCAAGACGTTT.

A word on this clone: A single base separates this from a much larger clone, so it may be a read error. The genes are TRGV5 and TRGJ1 or TRGJ2. TCRdb is silent on the J gene; assignment here came from matching the DNA to germline. Germline lookup yields CDR1 VINAFY and CDR2 YDVSNSKD. This CDR3 has 12 residues. Germline trimming cut 4 bases from V and 3 bases from J; bases unmatched to any gene: 3. CDR3 loop: CATWDLYYKKLF. For the CDR3, the DNA is TGTGCCACCTGGGATCTTTATTATAAGAAACTCTTT.

A remark on this clone: The same CDR3 can be traced to other DNA sequences in this sample. The genes are TRGV5 and TRGJ1 or TRGJ2. TCRdb is silent on the J gene; assignment here came from matching the DNA to germline. CDR3 length equals 15 residues. The germline gives CDR1 VINAFY, CDR2 YDVSNSKD. The junction had 5 bases not matched to a gene; V was cut back by 0 bases and J by 0 bases. The CDR3 DNA reads TGTGCCACCTGGGACAGGCCCTCGAATTATTATAAGAAACTCTTT. Its protein product is CATWDRPSNYYKKLF.

The V gene lacks a call, and TRGJ1 or TRGJ2 is the J gene. This CDR3 contains 12 residues. The CDR3 sequence is CATWDFNEEKLF. CDR3 coding DNA: TGTGCCACCTGGGACTTTAATGAGGAGAAACTCTTT.

This chain uses TRGV9 with TRGJ1 or TRGJ2. Per germline, CDR1 GITISATS and CDR2 ISYDGTV (reference sequence). CDR3 length: 15 residues. The junction had 24 bases not matched to a gene; V was cut back by 3 bases and J by 16 bases. The DNA of the CDR3 is TGTGCCTTGTGGGAGCCTACCCGCTCAGCAAACCAAACGCTCTTT. It codes for CALWEPTRSANQTLF.

V gene TRGV3 combines with J gene TRGJP2. TCRdb leaves out the J gene; it was filled in here by matching the DNA to germline. Germline CDR1 is VTNTFY and CDR2 is YDVSTARD (reference sequence). This CDR3 has 27 amino acids. Trimming took 0 bases from V and 10 from J; bases not matched to a gene: 47. The CDR3 sequence: CATWDRPSFSAIAIYMNTPPRVWIKTF. CDR3 DNA: TGTGCCACCTGGGACAGGCCTTCTTTTTCGGCGATCGCTATCTATATGAACACACCCCCGCGGGTTTGGATCAAGACGTTT.

V and J are TRGV5 and TRGJ1 or TRGJ2. V lost 0 bases and J lost 5; bases outside the gene matches: 7. This CDR3 has 14 amino acids. CDR1 is VINAFY, CDR2 YDVSNSKD, per germline. The CDR3 loop reads CATWDRPFDYKKLF. As DNA, the CDR3 is TGTGCCACCTGGGACAGGCCTTTCGATTATAAGAAACTCTTT.

The rearrangement uses TRGV9 and TRGJ1 or TRGJ2. The germline V gene has CDR1 GITISATS and CDR2 ISYDGTV (reference sequence). The CDR3 contains 16 residues. The junction had 14 bases not matched to a gene; V was cut back by 0 bases and J by 6 bases. In DNA form, the CDR3 reads TGTGCCTTGTGGGAGGTGTTACTTGACTCCGGTTATAAGAAACTCTTT. Protein product: CALWEVLLDSGYKKLF.

This clone was seen only a few times. The chain carries TRGV4 and TRGJ1 or TRGJ2. V shed 4 bases and J 2 bases; nucleotides not matched to a gene: 8. Looked up from germline, CDR1 is EGSTGY and CDR2 is YDSYTSSV. The CDR3 consists of 14 residues. The CDR3 bases are TGTGCCACCTGGGAGGACTGGGATTATTATAAGAAACTCTTT. It translates to CATWEDWDYYKKLF.

This chain joins TRGV4 and TRGJ1 or TRGJ2. Because TCRdb records no J gene, it was assigned here through a match of the DNA to germline. The CDR3 has 14 residues. V shed 6 bases, J shed 2 bases, and the junction held 10 bases outside the gene matches. Germline loops: CDR1 EGSTGY, CDR2 YDSYTSSV. CDR3 DNA: TGTGCCACCTGGACCCGCGAGTATTATTATAAGAAACTCTTT. Residues: CATWTREYYYKKLF.